The next 17 T cell receptor beta chains were all read from a single sample in a study of CD8+CD57+ T cells in acquired aplastic anemia. Before being chosen for sequencing, patients had shown CD8+CD57+ cell expansion by flow cytometry. Genomic DNA was employed as the template in profiling TCR beta VDJ and CDR3. Each CDR3 protein is one row after TCRdb ran MiXCR on the reads. The profile shows about 470,000 distinct CDR3 sequences, under 40% of them singletons. Sequences were obtained from sorted CD4+, CD8+, or CD8+CD57+ T cells (not recorded which) from PBMCs. These receptors originate from a human donor with aplastic anemia.

V is TRBV20-1 and J is TRBJ2-3; maybe TRBD2 (6 bases). CDR3 length equals 16 residues. Germline V gene sequence: CDR1 DFQATT, CDR2 SNEGSKA (reference sequence). The germline V and J ends were trimmed by 0 bases and 4 bases, with 17 bases remaining between them. In nucleotides, the CDR3 is TGCAGTGCTAGAGATCTGACTGGAGGGGAGGCAGATACGCAGTATTTT. It yields the protein CSARDLTGGEADTQYF.

This clonotype was detected only a few times. The chain couples TRBV7-2 to TRBJ2-5, with D possibly matching TRBD2 (5 bases). Germline V gene sequence: CDR1 SGHTA, CDR2 FQGNSA. V lost 2 bases to trimming and J lost 7 bases, with 17 bases between them. This CDR3 region has 15 residues. The CDR3 DNA reads TGTGCCAGCAGCTTACCGGGGTTGGTTCTTGGGACCCAGTACTTC. Protein: CASSLPGLVLGTQYF.

This clonotype occurred a few times. The chain uses TRBV30 and TRBJ2-5; the D call may be TRBD1 or TRBD2 (5 bases each). CDR3 length: 13 residues. The germline gives CDR1 GTSNPN, CDR2 SVGIG (reference sequence). Trimming pared 4 bases from V and 1 base from J, leaving 10 bases between. In DNA, the CDR3 is TGTGCCTGGATGGGACGGCCCCAAGAGACCCAGTACTTC. This encodes CAWMGRPQETQYF.

This clonotype was observed a handful of times. The chain is built from TRBV9 and TRBJ2-1; 10 nucleotides agree with TRBD2. Germline V lookup: CDR1 SGDLS, CDR2 YYNGEE. This CDR3 contains 15 residues. V trimming: 0 bases; J trimming: 7 bases; junction bases outside the gene matches: 4. The chain's CDR3 is CASSVDSGGRNEQFF. The CDR3 coding sequence is TGTGCCAGCAGCGTAGATAGCGGGGGGCGTAATGAGCAGTTCTTC.

This clonotype was counted ten times or more. This chain uses TRBV7-2 with TRBJ2-7; 9 nucleotides agree with TRBD2. CDR1 SGHTA and CDR2 FQGNSA come from the germline V gene. The junction had 3 bases not matched to a gene; V was cut back by 5 bases and J by 4 bases. The CDR3 loop spans 13 amino acids. The chain's CDR3 is CASSGGRGYEQYF. The CDR3 DNA reads TGTGCCAGCAGCGGCGGGAGGGGTTACGAGCAGTACTTC. The variable domain in full, with the rest retrieved from reference TRBV7-2 and TRBJ2-7, is GAGVSQSPSNKVTEKGKDVELRCDPISGHTALYWYRQSLGQGLEFLIYFQGNSAPDKSGLPSDRFSAERTGGSVSTLTIQRTQQEDSAVYLCASSGGRGYEQYFGPGTRLTVT.

This chain uses TRBV7-2 with TRBJ2-1; TRBD2 matches at 12 bases. The ends lost 3 bases at V and 7 bases at J; junction bases unmatched: 7. Per germline, CDR1 SGHTA and CDR2 FQGNSA. The CDR3 has 16 amino acids. As DNA, the CDR3 is TGTGCCAGCAGCTTTGTCCTAGCGGGGGGGCTTAATGAGCAGTTCTTC. Amino acids: CASSFVLAGGLNEQFF.

A remark on this clonotype: A clone one base away is much larger, so this may be a read error. The V and J genes are TRBV7-9 and TRBJ2-5; TRBD1 is a possible D gene (6 bases). CDR1 is SEHNR and CDR2 is FQNEAQ in the germline V gene (reference sequence). There are 14 residues in the CDR3. The chain's CDR3 is CASSLGQGQETLYF. For the CDR3, the DNA is TGTGCCAGCAGCTTAGGGCAGGGACAAGAGACCCTGTACTTC.

The table lists this clonotype with a few counts. The J gene is TRBJ1-2, the V gene TRBV2; TRBD1 aligns across 11 bases. Germline trimming cut 5 bases from V and 6 bases from J; bases unmatched to any gene: 8. This CDR3 has 15 residues. Looked up from germline, CDR1 is SNHLY and CDR2 is FYNNEI. The CDR3 DNA sequence: TGTGCCAGCAGTCGCCGGGACAGGGGGGGGGATGGCTACACCTTC. It translates to CASSRRDRGGDGYTF.

This clonotype has just a few counts. The J gene is TRBJ1-5, the V gene TRBV28; D uncertain. Germline V lookup: CDR1 MDHEN, CDR2 SYDVKM. V was shortened by 7 bases and J by 2 bases, with 9 bases between the two germline ends. CDR3 length equals 13 residues. The CDR3 region is CASNPFGNQPQHF. CDR3 sequence (DNA): TGTGCCAGCAATCCCTTCGGCAATCAGCCCCAGCATTTT.

This clonotype was counted at least ten times. The DNA of the CDR3 is TGTGCCAGCAGCCTCCCCGGGCCCCTCCACTTT. It encodes CASSLPGPLHF. V is TRBV7-2 and J is TRBJ1-6; the D is unclear. V was pared by 5 bases and J by 13 bases, with 9 bases between. The CDR3 has 11 amino acids. Germline V lookup: CDR1 SGHTA, CDR2 FQGNSA. Full variable domain (rest looked up from reference TRBV7-2 and TRBJ1-6): GAGVSQSPSNKVTEKGKDVELRCDPISGHTALYWYRQSLGQGLEFLIYFQGNSAPDKSGLPSDRFSAERTGGSVSTLTIQRTQQEDSAVYLCASSLPGPLHFGNGTRLTVT.

Here the CDR3 reads CASSFRGGWEADTQYF. The CDR3 DNA sequence: TGTGCCAGCAGCTTTAGAGGCGGTTGGGAGGCAGATACGCAGTATTTT. The chain combines TRBV6-1 with TRBJ2-3; perhaps TRBD2 as D (6 bases). The length of the CDR3 is 16 residues. The germline V and J ends were trimmed by 6 bases and 4 bases, with 20 bases remaining between them. The germline V gene has CDR1 MNHNS and CDR2 SASEGT.

This clonotype has at least ten counts. The rearrangement links TRBV2 to TRBJ2-7; D remains ambiguous. V lost 3 bases to trimming and J lost 4 bases, with 7 bases between them. Germline lookup yields CDR1 SNHLY and CDR2 FYNNEI. The CDR3 loop spans 12 amino acids. CDR3 DNA sequence: TGTGCCAGCAGTGAGGCGGAATACGAGCAGTACTTC. It yields the protein CASSEAEYEQYF. Full variable domain (missing parts from reference TRBV2 and TRBJ2-7): EPEVTQTPSHQVTQMGQEVILRCVPISNHLYFYWYRQILGQKVEFLVSFYNNEISEKSEIFDDQFSVERPDGSNFTLKIRSTKLEDSAMYFCASSEAEYEQYFGPGTRLTVT.

About this clonotype itself: A much more abundant neighbour one base away suggests this may be a read error. The rearrangement joins TRBV19 to TRBJ1-1; D unresolved. V shed 7 bases and J shed 5 bases, with 14 bases lying between them. Per the germline V gene, CDR1 is LNHDA and CDR2 is SQIVND (reference sequence). The CDR3 has 13 residues. The CDR3 reads CASMGVWETEAFF. CDR3 DNA: TGTGCCAGTATGGGAGTTTGGGAAACTGAAGCTTTCTTT.

The gene calls are TRBV6-1 and TRBJ2-7; 7 bases are shared with TRBD1. The V gene's germline CDR1 is MNHNS and CDR2 SASEGT. The CDR3 is 14 amino acids. V was pared by 0 bases and J by 5 bases, with 4 bases of the junction left unmatched. Here the CDR3 DNA reads TGTGCCAGCAGTGAAGCGTTCGGGACAGACGAGCAGTACTTC. It encodes CASSEAFGTDEQYF.

The chain is built from TRBV29-1 and TRBJ1-5; possibly TRBD1 for D (6 bases). The V gene's germline CDR1 is SQVTM and CDR2 ANQGSEA. Trimming removed 4 bases at V and 13 bases at J, with 17 bases between. The CDR3 has 12 amino acids. CDR3 in amino acids: CSVAEDSSNQHF. CDR3 sequence (DNA): TGCAGCGTTGCCGAGGACAGCAGCAATCAGCATTTT.

The chain couples TRBV2 to TRBJ2-5, with 8 bases fitting TRBD1. V gave up 8 bases and J gave up 4 bases; unmatched junction bases: 3. The CDR3 has 12 residues. Germline V lookup: CDR1 SNHLY, CDR2 FYNNEI. The CDR3 spells CASAGGAETQYF. DNA of the CDR3: TGTGCCAGCGCAGGGGGCGCAGAGACCCAGTACTTC.

This clonotype appeared many times. This chain connects TRBV2 to TRBJ1-4, with a tentative D call TRBD1 (5 bases). The germline CDR1 and CDR2 sequences are SNHLY and FYNNEI. The CDR3 covers 15 residues. Deletions cut 6 bases from V and 7 bases from J, with 18 bases between. The CDR3 spells CASSGSAGGGEKLFF. CDR3 nucleotides: TGTGCCAGCAGCGGGAGTGCGGGGGGAGGTGAAAAACTGTTTTTT.